Shown below are 24 T cell receptor beta chains from a single sample sequenced in a study of human T cells and chemical hapten exposure. Time point specified: patch test 2, 6 weeks after DPC sensitization. The sample's treatment: therapeutic diphenylcyclopropenone sensitization with weekly scalp DPC. TCRdb processed the RACE reads anew with MiXCR; each CDR3 protein has one entry. The profile shows roughly 380,000 distinct CDR3 sequences, over 6% of them singletons. The sequencing here drew on whole blood, taken in connection with sensitization to the hapten diphenylcyclopropenone (DPC). Source of these receptors: a woman aged 18-30 years with alopecia areata. Some clones in this sample may be carry-over from other donors' samples.

This clonotype occurred a few times. V gene TRBV18 combines with J gene TRBJ1-2; D call uncertain. Germline values: CDR1 KGHSH, CDR2 LQKENI. The CDR3 runs to 17 residues. V gave up 3 bases and J gave up 2 bases, with 19 bases separating them. The CDR3 DNA is TGTGCCAGCTCACCCTTTAGGGCAGGAGTTTTGAACTATGGCTACACCTTC. Its protein is CASSPFRAGVLNYGYTF. Looking up the rest from reference TRBV18 and TRBJ1-2 gives the full variable domain: NAGVMQNPRHLVRRRGQEARLRCSPMKGHSHVYWYRQLPEEGLKFMVYLQKENIIDESGMPKERFSAEFPKEGPSILRIQQVVRGDSAAYFCASSPFRAGVLNYGYTFGSGTRLTVV.

This clonotype was recorded at least ten times. The V call is TRBV4-3, the J call TRBJ2-7, with D unresolved. CDR3 length: 14 residues. Trimming shortened V by 0 bases and J by 7 bases, and 13 bases separated the two germline ends. Germline V lookup: CDR1 LGHNA, CDR2 YSLEER. DNA of the CDR3: TGCGCCAGCAGCCAAGAAGGCCGTACGGAGGAGCAGTACTTC. Protein product: CASSQEGRTEEQYF.

The chain carries TRBV6-5 and TRBJ2-1; weak D call: TRBD2 (7 bases). There are 14 residues in the CDR3. Germline values: CDR1 MNHEY, CDR2 SVGAGI. Trimming removed 7 bases from V and 2 bases from J, with 12 bases in between. The DNA of the CDR3 is TGTGCCAGCACGTCCGGGGGGCCCTACAATGAGCAGTTCTTC. Protein product: CASTSGGPYNEQFF.

This clonotype was observed many times. This chain links TRBV18 with TRBJ1-1; D unresolved. Germline V gene data show CDR1 as KGHSH and CDR2 as LQKENI. CDR3 length equals 13 residues. The germline V and J ends were trimmed by 2 bases and 5 bases, with 9 bases remaining between them. DNA of the CDR3: TGTGCCAGCTCACCAGACATCCAAACTGAAGCTTTCTTT. This codes for CASSPDIQTEAFF.

The chain has TRBV12-3 or TRBV12-4 and TRBJ1-2; D is undetermined. CDR3 length: 15 residues. The V and J ends lost 1 base and 6 bases respectively, with 15 bases between them. DNA for the CDR3: TGTGCCAGCAGTTTAGTACTGGCCGGCCTGAATGGCTACACCTTC. Translating it yields CASSLVLAGLNGYTF.

This clonotype occurred a few times. The rearrangement joins TRBV29-1 to TRBJ2-5; no definite D call. The CDR3 length is 10 residues. Germline CDR1 SQVTM, CDR2 ANQGSEA. Trimming took 5 bases from V and 4 from J, leaving 5 bases between them. CDR3 DNA: TGCAGCGTTTCGGGAGAGACCCAGTACTTC. Translation: CSVSGETQYF.

This clonotype was detected a few times. J is TRBJ1-2 and V is TRBV6-5; TRBD1 aligns across 8 bases. The CDR3 is 19 amino acids. The germline V gene has CDR1 MNHEY and CDR2 SVGAGI. The V segment lost 0 bases and the J segment 6 bases; nucleotides outside the gene matches: 18. CDR3 nucleotides: TGTGCCAGCAGTTACTCGCTCGCGACAGGGGATGTCTCGTTGGATGGCTACACCTTC. Amino acids: CASSYSLATGDVSLDGYTF.

This clonotype was found a few times. The chain is built from TRBV2 and TRBJ2-1, with 9 nucleotides matching TRBD2. The CDR3 length is 14 residues. CDR1 and CDR2 (germline): SNHLY, FYNNEI. The trim removed 6 bases at V and 2 bases at J, leaving 2 bases unmatched. DNA of the CDR3: TGTGCCAGCAGCGCGGGGGGGACCTACAATGAGCAGTTCTTC. Amino acid sequence: CASSAGGTYNEQFF.

In its sample, this clonotype was seen many times. The gene calls are TRBV12-3 or TRBV12-4 and TRBJ1-1; no definite D call. This CDR3 has 13 amino acids. Trimming removed 8 bases from V and 8 bases from J, with 18 bases in between. The CDR3 here is CASRTPGMGEAFF. For the CDR3, the DNA is TGTGCCAGCCGTACTCCTGGGATGGGGGAAGCTTTCTTT.

This clonotype appeared many times. The J gene is TRBJ1-6, the V gene TRBV7-8; D is perhaps TRBD1 (6 bases). Germline-derived CDR1 and CDR2 are SGHVS and FQNEAQ. The CDR3 spans 15 residues. Trimming removed 2 bases from V and 5 bases from J, with 10 bases in between. The CDR3 nucleotides read TGTGCCAGCAGCTTAAGGGGGACTGATAATTCACCCCTCCACTTT. This encodes CASSLRGTDNSPLHF.

The sample holds a few counts of this clonotype. This chain connects TRBV6-2 or TRBV6-3 to TRBJ1-1, with D unclear. Germline values: CDR1 MNHEY, CDR2 SVGEGT. V lost 2 bases, J lost 0 bases, and 10 bases lay in between. This CDR3 contains 15 residues. The CDR3 is CASSYGFSMNTEAFF. The CDR3 DNA reads TGTGCCAGCAGTTACGGGTTCAGCATGAACACTGAAGCTTTCTTT.

This clonotype has more than one count but fewer than ten. V usage is TRBV2 and J usage is TRBJ1-4; 10 bases are shared with TRBD1. Germline values: CDR1 SNHLY, CDR2 FYNNEI. The length of the CDR3 is 15 residues. The J segment lost 8 bases and the V segment lost 6 bases, leaving 9 bases of the junction unmatched. The CDR3: CASSDRGRNDEKLFF. DNA for the CDR3: TGTGCCAGCAGCGACAGGGGGCGGAATGACGAAAAACTGTTTTTT.

This clonotype was observed a few times. The chain combines TRBV5-1 with TRBJ2-7; D possibly uses TRBD1 or TRBD2 (5 bases each). V shed 0 bases and J shed 3 bases, with 7 bases lying between them. The CDR3 has 13 residues. Germline loops: CDR1 SGHRS, CDR2 YFSETQ. The CDR3 DNA is TGCGCCAGCAGCTTGGGAGGGGACTACGAGCAGTACTTC. It yields the protein CASSLGGDYEQYF.

This clonotype was seen only a few times. The V call is TRBV7-9, the J call TRBJ1-2, with unresolved D. CDR3 length: 13 residues. Looked up from germline, CDR1 is SEHNR and CDR2 is FQNEAQ (reference sequence). V was shortened by 5 bases and J by 6 bases, with 13 bases between the two germline ends. CDR3 loop: CASSRAGLDGYTF. The CDR3 DNA reads TGTGCCAGCAGCCGAGCAGGCCTCGATGGCTACACCTTC.

V gene TRBV12-3 or TRBV12-4 combines with J gene TRBJ1-1; D is unresolved. The CDR3 loop spans 13 amino acids. V lost 6 bases to trimming and J lost 2 bases, with 10 bases between them. The CDR3 DNA follows: TGTGCCAGCAGACTACGGTCTAACACTGAAGCTTTCTTT. Amino acids: CASRLRSNTEAFF.

This rearrangement joins TRBV6-5 to TRBJ1-5; tentative D call: TRBD1 (5 bases). This CDR3 comprises 17 residues. Germline V gene data show CDR1 as MNHEY and CDR2 as SVGAGI. Trimming removed 0 bases from V and 10 bases from J, with 22 bases in between. The CDR3 DNA sequence: TGTGCCAGCAGTTACTCGGCCGTGGGGCCTCCCACCTTCCCCCAGCATTTT. Translation gives CASSYSAVGPPTFPQHF.

This clonotype was observed a few times. The CDR3 loop reads CASSSVLRQDNEQFF. The CDR3 nucleotides read TGTGCCAGCAGCTCGGTTCTCCGACAGGACAATGAGCAGTTCTTC. The V gene is TRBV11-3, the J gene TRBJ2-1; maybe TRBD1 (6 bases). This CDR3 contains 15 residues. Trimming took off 4 bases at V and 5 bases at J, with 15 bases between the two ends. Germline V CDR1 and CDR2: SGHNT, YENEEA.

This clonotype has a count of ten or more. V and J are TRBV6-2 or TRBV6-3 and TRBJ1-6; 7 bases map to TRBD1. This CDR3 has 13 amino acids. CDR1 is MNHEY, CDR2 SVGEGT, per germline. Trimming removed 5 bases from V and 9 bases from J; junction bases left unmatched: 4. The CDR3 loop reads CASSRDSSSPLHF. CDR3 DNA: TGTGCCAGCAGTAGGGACAGTTCTTCACCCCTCCACTTT.

The table lists this clonotype with a few counts. The chain links TRBV12-3 or TRBV12-4 to TRBJ1-1; 8 positions match TRBD1. CDR3 length equals 13 residues. The V gene end was trimmed by 5 bases and the J gene end by 8 bases; junction bases not matched to a gene: 7. CDR3 loop: CASSHRDRLEAFF. CDR3 DNA sequence: TGTGCCAGCAGTCACCGGGACAGGCTGGAAGCTTTCTTT.

This rearrangement joins TRBV27 to TRBJ1-1, with D unresolved. The CDR3 sequence is 16 residues long. Germline V gene data show CDR1 as MNHEY and CDR2 as SMNVEV (reference sequence). Between the trimmed V and J ends, which lost 2 bases and 2 bases, there was a span of 15 bases. The CDR3 loop reads CASSLGGDTLNTEAFF. The CDR3 DNA reads TGTGCCAGCAGTTTAGGCGGGGATACACTAAACACTGAAGCTTTCTTT.

This clonotype was seen ten or more times. The rearrangement joins TRBV6-2 or TRBV6-3 to TRBJ1-6; TRBD1 matches at 8 bases. This CDR3 has 14 amino acids. CDR1 is MNHEY and CDR2 is SVGEGT in the germline V gene. Losses at the gene ends were 6 bases for V and 7 bases for J; bases not matched to a gene: 5. The CDR3 reads CASSQGARNSPLHF. In nucleotides, the CDR3 is TGTGCCAGCAGCCAGGGGGCCAGGAATTCACCCCTCCACTTT.

Only a few counts were recorded for this clonotype. The chain has TRBV20-1 and TRBJ2-3; TRBD2 aligns across 7 bases. Germline V gene lookup returns CDR1 DFQATT and CDR2 SNEGSKA (reference sequence). The CDR3 runs to 16 residues. The V and J ends lost 0 bases and 0 bases, in that order; junction bases with no gene match: 6. The CDR3 DNA sequence: TGCAGTGCTAGAGATTTCGGGCGGGGGAGCACAGATACGCAGTATTTT. Translated, it gives CSARDFGRGSTDTQYF.

This clonotype was seen at least ten times. The V call is TRBV3-1, the J call TRBJ1-1, with 8 bases aligning to TRBD1. CDR3 length: 14 amino acids. J lost 5 bases, V lost 3 bases, and 5 bases had no gene match. Germline-derived CDR1 and CDR2 are LGHDT and YNNKEL (reference sequence). The CDR3 spells CASSHRGLGTEAFF. The CDR3 coding sequence is TGTGCCAGCAGCCACAGGGGGCTAGGGACTGAAGCTTTCTTT.

Many counts were recorded for this clonotype. The J gene is TRBJ2-1, the V gene TRBV28; tentative D call: TRBD1 (5 bases). V lost 4 bases and J 4 bases, leaving 17 bases between the germline ends. CDR3 length equals 16 residues. CDR1 is MDHEN, CDR2 SYDVKM, per germline. CDR3 DNA: TGTGCCAGCAGTTCAACAGGACGGAGACTGTACAATGAGCAGTTCTTC. This codes for CASSSTGRRLYNEQFF.